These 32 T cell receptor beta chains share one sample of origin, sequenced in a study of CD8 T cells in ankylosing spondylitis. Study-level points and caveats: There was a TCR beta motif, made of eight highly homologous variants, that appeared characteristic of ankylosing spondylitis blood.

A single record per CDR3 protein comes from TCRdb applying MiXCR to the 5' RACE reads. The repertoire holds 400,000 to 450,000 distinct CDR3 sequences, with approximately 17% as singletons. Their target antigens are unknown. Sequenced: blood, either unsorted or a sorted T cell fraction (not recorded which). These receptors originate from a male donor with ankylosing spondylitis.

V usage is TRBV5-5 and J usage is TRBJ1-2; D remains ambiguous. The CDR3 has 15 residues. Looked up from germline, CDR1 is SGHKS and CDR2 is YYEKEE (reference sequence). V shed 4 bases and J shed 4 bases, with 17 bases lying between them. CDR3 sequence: CASSEDAFGTYGYTF. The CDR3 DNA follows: TGTGCCAGCAGCGAGGATGCCTTTGGCACCTATGGCTACACCTTC.

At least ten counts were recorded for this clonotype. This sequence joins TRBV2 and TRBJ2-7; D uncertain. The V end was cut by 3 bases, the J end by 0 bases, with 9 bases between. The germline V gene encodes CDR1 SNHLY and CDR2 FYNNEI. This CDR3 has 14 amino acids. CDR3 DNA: TGTGCCAGCAGTGAGACGGAGAGCTCCTACGAGCAGTACTTC. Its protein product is CASSETESSYEQYF.

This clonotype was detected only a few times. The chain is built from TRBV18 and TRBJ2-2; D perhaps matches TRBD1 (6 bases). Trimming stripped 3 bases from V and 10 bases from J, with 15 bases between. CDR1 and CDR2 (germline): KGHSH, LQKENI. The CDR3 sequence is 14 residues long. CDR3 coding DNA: TGTGCCAGCTCACCTAGGACAGTTCGGGAGGAGCTGTTTTTT. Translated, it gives CASSPRTVREELFF. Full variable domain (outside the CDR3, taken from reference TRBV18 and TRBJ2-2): NAGVMQNPRHLVRRRGQEARLRCSPMKGHSHVYWYRQLPEEGLKFMVYLQKENIIDESGMPKERFSAEFPKEGPSILRIQQVVRGDSAAYFCASSPRTVREELFFGEGSRLTVL.

CDR3 in amino acids: CASSKGGTCRYGYTF. DNA for the CDR3: TGTGCCAGCAGCAAAGGTGGAACTTGTAGGTATGGCTACACCTTC. The chain links TRBV21-1 to TRBJ1-2. TRBV21-1 represents a pseudogene. The CDR3 is 15 residues long.

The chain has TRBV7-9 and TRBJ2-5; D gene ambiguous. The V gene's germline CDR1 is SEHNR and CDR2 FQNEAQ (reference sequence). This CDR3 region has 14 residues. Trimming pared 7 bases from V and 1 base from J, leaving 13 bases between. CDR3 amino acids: CASTQRGIQETQYF. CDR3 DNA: TGTGCCAGCACCCAGAGAGGAATCCAAGAGACCCAGTACTTC.

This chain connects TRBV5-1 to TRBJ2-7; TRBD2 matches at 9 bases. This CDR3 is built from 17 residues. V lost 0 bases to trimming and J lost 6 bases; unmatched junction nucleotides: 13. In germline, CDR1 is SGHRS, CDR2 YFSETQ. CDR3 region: CASSLDSRGGRRGEQYF. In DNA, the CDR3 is TGCGCCAGCAGCTTGGACTCGCGGGGGGGCCGTCGCGGCGAGCAGTACTTC.

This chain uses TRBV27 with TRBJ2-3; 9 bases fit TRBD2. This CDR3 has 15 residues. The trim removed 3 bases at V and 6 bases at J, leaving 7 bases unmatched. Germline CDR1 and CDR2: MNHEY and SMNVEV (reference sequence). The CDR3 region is CASSLTSGSRDTQYF. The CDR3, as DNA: TGTGCCAGCAGTTTGACTAGCGGCAGTAGGGATACGCAGTATTTT.

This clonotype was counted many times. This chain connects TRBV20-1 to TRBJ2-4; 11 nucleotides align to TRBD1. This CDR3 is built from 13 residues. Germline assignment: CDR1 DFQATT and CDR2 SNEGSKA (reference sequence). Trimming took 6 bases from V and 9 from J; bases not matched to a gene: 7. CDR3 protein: CSAHGTGGIIQYF. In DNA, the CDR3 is TGCAGTGCCCACGGGACAGGGGGAATCATTCAGTACTTC.

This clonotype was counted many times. CDR3 amino acids: CASSQGQGGNQPQHF. The CDR3 region has the DNA TGTGCCAGCAGCCAGGGGCAGGGAGGCAATCAGCCCCAGCATTTT. The chain has TRBV7-8 and TRBJ1-5; possible D gene TRBD1, 6 bases. V lost 5 bases to trimming and J lost 2 bases, with 13 bases between them. The germline V gene encodes CDR1 SGHVS and CDR2 FQNEAQ. There are 15 residues in the CDR3.

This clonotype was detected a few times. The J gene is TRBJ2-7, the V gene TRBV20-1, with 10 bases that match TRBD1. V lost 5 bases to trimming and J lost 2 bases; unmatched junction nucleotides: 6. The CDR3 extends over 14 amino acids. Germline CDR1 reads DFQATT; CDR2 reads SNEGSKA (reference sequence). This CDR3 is CSAARDRGTYEQYF. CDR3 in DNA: TGCAGTGCTGCCAGGGACAGGGGTACCTACGAGCAGTACTTC.

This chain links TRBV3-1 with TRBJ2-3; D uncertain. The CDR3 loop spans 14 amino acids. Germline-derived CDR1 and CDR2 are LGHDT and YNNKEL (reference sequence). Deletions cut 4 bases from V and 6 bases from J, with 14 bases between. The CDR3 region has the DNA TGTGCCAGCAGCCTCTCCCGGGCCTCCGATACGCAGTATTTT. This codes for CASSLSRASDTQYF.

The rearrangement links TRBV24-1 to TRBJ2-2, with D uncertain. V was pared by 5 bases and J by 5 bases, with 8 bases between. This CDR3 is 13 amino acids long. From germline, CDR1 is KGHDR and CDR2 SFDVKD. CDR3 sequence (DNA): TGTGCCACCAGTGGCCCCGGGACCGGGGAGCTGTTTTTT. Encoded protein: CATSGPGTGELFF.

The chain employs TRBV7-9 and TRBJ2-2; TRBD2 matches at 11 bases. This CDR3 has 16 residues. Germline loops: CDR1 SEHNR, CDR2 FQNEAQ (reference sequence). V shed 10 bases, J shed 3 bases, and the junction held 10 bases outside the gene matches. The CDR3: CATGSGRVQDTGELFF. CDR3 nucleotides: TGTGCCACTGGTAGCGGGAGGGTGCAAGACACCGGGGAGCTGTTTTTT.

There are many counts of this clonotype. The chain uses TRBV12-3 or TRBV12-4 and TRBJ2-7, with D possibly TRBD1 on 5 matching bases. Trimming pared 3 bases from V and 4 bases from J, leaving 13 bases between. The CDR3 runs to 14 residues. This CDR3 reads CASSFRGSAYEQYF. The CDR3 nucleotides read TGTGCCAGCAGTTTTAGGGGTTCTGCTTACGAGCAGTACTTC.

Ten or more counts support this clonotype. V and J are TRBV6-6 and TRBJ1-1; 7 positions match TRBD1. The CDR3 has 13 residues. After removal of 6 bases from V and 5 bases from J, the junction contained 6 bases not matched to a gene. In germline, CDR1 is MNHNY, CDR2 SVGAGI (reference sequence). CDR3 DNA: TGTGCCAGCAGCAGGGACAGAGGGACTGAAGCTTTCTTT. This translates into CASSRDRGTEAFF.

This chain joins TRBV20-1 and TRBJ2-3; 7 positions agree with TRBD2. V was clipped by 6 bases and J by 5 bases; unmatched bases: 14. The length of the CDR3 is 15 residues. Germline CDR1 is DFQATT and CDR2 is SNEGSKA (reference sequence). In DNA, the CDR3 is TGCAGTGCCAGCCACCCGGGGCTAGCGGTAGATACGCAGTATTTT. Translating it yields CSASHPGLAVDTQYF.

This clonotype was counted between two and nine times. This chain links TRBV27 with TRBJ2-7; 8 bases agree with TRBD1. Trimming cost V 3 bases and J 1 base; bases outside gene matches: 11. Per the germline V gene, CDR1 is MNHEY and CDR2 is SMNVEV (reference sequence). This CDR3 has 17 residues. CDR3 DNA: TGTGCCAGCAGTTTGACAGGGGCCCTTCCGTATTCCTACGAGCAGTACTTC. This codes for CASSLTGALPYSYEQYF.

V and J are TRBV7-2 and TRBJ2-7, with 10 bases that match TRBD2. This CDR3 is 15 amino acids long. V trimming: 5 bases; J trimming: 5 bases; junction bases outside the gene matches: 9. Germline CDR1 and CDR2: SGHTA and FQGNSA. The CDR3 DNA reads TGTGCCAGCAGCGGGGAAGCGGGAGGGGAGGACGAGCAGTACTTC. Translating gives CASSGEAGGEDEQYF. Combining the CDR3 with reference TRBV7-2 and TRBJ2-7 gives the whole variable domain GAGVSQSPSNKVTEKGKDVELRCDPISGHTALYWYRQSLGQGLEFLIYFQGNSAPDKSGLPSDRFSAERTGGSVSTLTIQRTQQEDSAVYLCASSGEAGGEDEQYFGPGTRLTVT.

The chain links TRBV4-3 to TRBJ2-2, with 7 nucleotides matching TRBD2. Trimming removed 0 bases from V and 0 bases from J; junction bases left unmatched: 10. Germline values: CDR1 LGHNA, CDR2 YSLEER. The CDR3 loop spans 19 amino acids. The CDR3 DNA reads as TGCGCCAGCAGCCAAGATCGGAGCCCTAGCGGCGCGAACACCGGGGAGCTGTTTTTT. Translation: CASSQDRSPSGANTGELFF.

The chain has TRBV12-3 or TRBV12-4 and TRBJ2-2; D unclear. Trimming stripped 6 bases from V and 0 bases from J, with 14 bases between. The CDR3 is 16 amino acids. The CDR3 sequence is CASRERTAANTGELFF. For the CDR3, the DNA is TGTGCCAGCAGGGAACGCACGGCGGCGAACACCGGGGAGCTGTTTTTT.

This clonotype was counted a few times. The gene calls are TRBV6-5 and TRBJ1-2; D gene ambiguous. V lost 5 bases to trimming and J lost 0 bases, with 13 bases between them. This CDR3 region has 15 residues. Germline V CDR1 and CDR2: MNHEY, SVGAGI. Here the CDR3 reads CASSNPGSSNYGYTF. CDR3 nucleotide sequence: TGTGCCAGCAGTAACCCCGGGAGCTCTAACTATGGCTACACCTTC.

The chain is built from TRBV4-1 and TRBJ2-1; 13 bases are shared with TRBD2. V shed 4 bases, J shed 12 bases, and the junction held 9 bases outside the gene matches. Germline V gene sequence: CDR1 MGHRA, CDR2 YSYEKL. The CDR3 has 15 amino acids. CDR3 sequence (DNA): TGCGCCAGCAGCCTCGGGACTAGCGGGGCCCAGGGGCAGTTCTTC. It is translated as CASSLGTSGAQGQFF.

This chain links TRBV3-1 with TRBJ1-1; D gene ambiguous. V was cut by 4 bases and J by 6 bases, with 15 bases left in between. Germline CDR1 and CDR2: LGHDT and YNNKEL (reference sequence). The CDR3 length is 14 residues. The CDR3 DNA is TGTGCCAGCAGCCCCAAACCAGGACGGGCTGAAGCTTTCTTT. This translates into CASSPKPGRAEAFF. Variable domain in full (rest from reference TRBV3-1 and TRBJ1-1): DTAVSQTPKYLVTQMGNDKSIKCEQNLGHDTMYWYKQDSKKFLKIMFSYNNKELIINETVPNRFSPKSPDKAHLNLHINSLELGDSAVYFCASSPKPGRAEAFFGQGTRLTVV.

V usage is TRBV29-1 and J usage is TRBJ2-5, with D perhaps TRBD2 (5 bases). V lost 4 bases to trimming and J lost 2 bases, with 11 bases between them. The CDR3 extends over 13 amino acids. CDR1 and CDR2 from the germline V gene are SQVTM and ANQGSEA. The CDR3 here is CSVGLLEQETQYF. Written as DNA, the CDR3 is TGCAGCGTTGGGCTACTAGAACAAGAGACCCAGTACTTC.

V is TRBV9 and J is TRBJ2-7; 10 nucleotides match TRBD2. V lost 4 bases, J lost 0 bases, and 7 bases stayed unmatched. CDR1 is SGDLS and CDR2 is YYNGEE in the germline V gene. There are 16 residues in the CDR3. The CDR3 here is CASSLSSGGSSYEQYF. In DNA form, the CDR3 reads TGTGCCAGCAGCCTAAGTAGCGGGGGGTCCTCCTACGAGCAGTACTTC.

DNA for the CDR3: TGTGCCAGCACAAACGAGACAGGTCCCAATCAGCCCCAGCATTTT. Encoded protein: CASTNETGPNQPQHF. The V call is TRBV12-3 or TRBV12-4, the J call TRBJ1-5, with D possibly matching TRBD1 (6 bases). The CDR3 has 15 residues. V dropped 7 bases and J dropped 3 bases, with 16 bases sitting between them.

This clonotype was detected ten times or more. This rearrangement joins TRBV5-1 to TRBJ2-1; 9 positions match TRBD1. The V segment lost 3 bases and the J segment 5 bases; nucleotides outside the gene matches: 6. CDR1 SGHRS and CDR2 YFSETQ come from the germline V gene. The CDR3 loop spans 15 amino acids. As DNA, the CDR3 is TGCGCCAGCAGCTCCCGGGGGACAGGGAACAATGAGCAGTTCTTC. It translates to CASSSRGTGNNEQFF.

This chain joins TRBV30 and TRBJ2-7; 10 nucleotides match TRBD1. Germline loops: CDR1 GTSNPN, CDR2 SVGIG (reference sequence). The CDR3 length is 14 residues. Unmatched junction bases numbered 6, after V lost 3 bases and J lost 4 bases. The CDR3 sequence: CAWSVDRGVYEQYF. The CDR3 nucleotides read TGTGCCTGGAGCGTGGACAGGGGGGTATACGAGCAGTACTTC.

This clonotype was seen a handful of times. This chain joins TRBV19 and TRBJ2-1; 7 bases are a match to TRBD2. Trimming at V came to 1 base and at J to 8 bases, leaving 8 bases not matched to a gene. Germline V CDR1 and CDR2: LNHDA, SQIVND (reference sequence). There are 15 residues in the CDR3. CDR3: CASSIGRTRFDEQFF. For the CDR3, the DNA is TGTGCCAGTAGTATAGGGCGGACTAGATTTGATGAGCAGTTCTTC.

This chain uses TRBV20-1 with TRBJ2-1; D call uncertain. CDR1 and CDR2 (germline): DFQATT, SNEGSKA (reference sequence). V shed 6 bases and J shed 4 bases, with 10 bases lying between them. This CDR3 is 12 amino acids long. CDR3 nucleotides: TGCAGTGCGTACCCTCCGTACAATGAGCAGTTCTTC. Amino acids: CSAYPPYNEQFF.

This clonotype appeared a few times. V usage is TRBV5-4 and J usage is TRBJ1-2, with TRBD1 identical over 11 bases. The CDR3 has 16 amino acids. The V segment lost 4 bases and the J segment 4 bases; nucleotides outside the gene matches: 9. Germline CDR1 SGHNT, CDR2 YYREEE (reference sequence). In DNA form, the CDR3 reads TGTGCCAGCAGCGCGGGACAGGGGGTAGAATTCTATGGCTACACCTTC. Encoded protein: CASSAGQGVEFYGYTF.

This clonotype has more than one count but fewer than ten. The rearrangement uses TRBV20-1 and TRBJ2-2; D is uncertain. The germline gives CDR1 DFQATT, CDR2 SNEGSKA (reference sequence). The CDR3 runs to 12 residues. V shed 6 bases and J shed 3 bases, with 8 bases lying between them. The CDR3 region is CSAPHDTGELFF. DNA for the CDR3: TGCAGTGCCCCACATGACACCGGGGAGCTGTTTTTT.